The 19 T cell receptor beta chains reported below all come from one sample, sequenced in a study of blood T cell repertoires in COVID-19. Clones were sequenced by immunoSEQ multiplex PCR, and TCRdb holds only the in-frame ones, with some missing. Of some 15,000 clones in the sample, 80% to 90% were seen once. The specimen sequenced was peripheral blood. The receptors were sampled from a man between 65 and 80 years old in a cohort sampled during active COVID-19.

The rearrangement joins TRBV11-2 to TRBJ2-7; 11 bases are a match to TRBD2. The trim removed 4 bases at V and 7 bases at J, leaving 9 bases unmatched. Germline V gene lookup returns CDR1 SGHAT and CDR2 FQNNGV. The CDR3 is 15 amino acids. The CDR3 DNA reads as TGTGCCAGCAGCTCCGGTAGCGGGAGGGTGAGAGAGCAGTACTTC. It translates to CASSSGSGRVREQYF.

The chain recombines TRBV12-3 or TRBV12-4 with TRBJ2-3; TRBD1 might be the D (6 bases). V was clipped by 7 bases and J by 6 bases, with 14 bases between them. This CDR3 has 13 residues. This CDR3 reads CASKGGVTDTQYF. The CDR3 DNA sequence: TGTGCCAGCAAAGGGGGAGTCACCGATACGCAGTATTTT.

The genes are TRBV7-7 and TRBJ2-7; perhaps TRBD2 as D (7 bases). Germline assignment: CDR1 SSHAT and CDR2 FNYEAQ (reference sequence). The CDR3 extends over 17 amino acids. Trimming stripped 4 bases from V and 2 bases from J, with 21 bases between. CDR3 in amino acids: CASSWPGGRGGPYEQYF. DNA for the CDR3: TGTGCCAGCAGCTGGCCCGGGGGTCGCGGGGGCCCCTACGAGCAGTACTTC.

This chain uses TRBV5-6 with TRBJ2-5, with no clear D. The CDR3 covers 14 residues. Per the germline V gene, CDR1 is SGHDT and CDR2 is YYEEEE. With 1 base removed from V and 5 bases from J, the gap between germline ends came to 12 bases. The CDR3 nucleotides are TGTGCCAGCAGCTTGCTGTACGTGGAGGAGACCCAGTACTTC. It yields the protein CASSLLYVEETQYF. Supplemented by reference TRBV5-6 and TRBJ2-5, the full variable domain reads DAGVTQSPTHLIKTRGQQVTLRCSPKSGHDTVSWYQQALGQGPQFIFQYYEEEERQRGNFPDRFSGHQFPNYSSELNVNALLLGDSALYLCASSLLYVEETQYFGPGTRLLVL.

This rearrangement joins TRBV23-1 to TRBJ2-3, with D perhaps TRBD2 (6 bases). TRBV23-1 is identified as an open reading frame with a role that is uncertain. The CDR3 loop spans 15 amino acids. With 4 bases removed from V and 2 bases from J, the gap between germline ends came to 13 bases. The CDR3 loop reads CASSRLVTYTDTQYF. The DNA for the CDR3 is TGCGCCAGCAGTCGACTAGTCACATACACAGATACGCAGTATTTT.

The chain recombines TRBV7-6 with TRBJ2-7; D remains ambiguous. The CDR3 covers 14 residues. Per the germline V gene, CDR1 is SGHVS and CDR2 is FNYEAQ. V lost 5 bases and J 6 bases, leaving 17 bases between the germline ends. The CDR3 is CASSRGGRMGEQYF. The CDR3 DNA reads TGTGCCAGCAGCAGAGGTGGTCGCATGGGCGAGCAGTACTTC.

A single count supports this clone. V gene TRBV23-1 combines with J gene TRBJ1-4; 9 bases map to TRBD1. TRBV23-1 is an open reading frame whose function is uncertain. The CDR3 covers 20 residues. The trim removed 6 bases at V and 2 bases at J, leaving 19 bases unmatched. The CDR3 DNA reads TGCGCCAGCAGCACGCCCGAGGACAGGGGACGGCCTTTCACTAATGAAAAACTGTTTTTT. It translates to CASSTPEDRGRPFTNEKLFF.

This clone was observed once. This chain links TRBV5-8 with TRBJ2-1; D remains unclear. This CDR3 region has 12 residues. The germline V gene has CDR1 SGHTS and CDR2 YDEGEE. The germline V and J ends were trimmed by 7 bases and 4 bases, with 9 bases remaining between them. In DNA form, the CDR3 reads TGTGCCAGCTTCCTCAGTTACAATGAGCAGTTCTTC. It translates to CASFLSYNEQFF.

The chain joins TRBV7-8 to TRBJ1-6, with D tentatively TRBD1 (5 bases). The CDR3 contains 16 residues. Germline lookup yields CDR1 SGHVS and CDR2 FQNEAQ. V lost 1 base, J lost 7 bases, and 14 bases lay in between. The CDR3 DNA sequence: TGTGCCAGCAGCTTAGAAGGGGTTCTCCTAAATTCACCCCTCCACTTT. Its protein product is CASSLEGVLLNSPLHF.

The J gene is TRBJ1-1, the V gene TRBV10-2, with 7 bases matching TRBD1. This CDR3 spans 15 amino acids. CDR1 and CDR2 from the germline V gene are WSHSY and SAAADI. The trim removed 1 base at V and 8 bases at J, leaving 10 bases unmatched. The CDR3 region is CASSEWPGTAPEAFF. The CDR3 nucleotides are TGCGCCAGCAGTGAGTGGCCCGGGACAGCACCGGAAGCTTTCTTT.

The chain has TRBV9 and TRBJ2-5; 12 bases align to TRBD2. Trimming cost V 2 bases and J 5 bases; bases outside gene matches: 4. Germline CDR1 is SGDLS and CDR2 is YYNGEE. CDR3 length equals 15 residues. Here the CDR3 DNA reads TGTGCCAGCAGCGTGACTAGCGGGAGCTTTGAGACCCAGTACTTC. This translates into CASSVTSGSFETQYF.

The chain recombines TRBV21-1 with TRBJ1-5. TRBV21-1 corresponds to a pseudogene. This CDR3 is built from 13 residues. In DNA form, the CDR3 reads TGTGCCAGCAGCAAAGCACGTAGTCAGCCCCAGCATTTT. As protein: CASSKARSQPQHF.

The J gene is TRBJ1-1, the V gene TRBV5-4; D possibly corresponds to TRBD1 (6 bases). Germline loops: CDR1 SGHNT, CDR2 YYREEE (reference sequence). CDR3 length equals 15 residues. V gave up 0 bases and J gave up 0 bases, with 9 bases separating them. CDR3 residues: CASSLEGGVNTEAFF. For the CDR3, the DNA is TGTGCCAGCAGCTTGGAAGGGGGTGTGAACACTGAAGCTTTCTTT.

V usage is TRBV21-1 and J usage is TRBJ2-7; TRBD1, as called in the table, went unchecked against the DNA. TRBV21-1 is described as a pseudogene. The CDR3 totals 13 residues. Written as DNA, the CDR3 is TGTGCCAGCAGCAAGGGGACAGGGATCGAGCAGTACTTC. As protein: CASSKGTGIEQYF.

CDR3: CATSRDLADYEQYF. Here the CDR3 DNA reads TGTGCCACCAGCAGAGACCTAGCCGACTACGAGCAGTACTTC. This chain links TRBV15 with TRBJ2-7, with D possibly being TRBD2 (5 bases). Germline CDR1 reads LNHNV; CDR2 reads YYDKDF (reference sequence). The CDR3 covers 14 residues. The ends were cut back, 0 bases at V and 3 bases at J, with 9 bases in the middle.

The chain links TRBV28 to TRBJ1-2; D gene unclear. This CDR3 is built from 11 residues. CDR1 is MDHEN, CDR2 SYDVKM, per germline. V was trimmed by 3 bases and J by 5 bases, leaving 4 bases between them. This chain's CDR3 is CASSFLYGYTF. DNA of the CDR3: TGTGCCAGCAGTTTTCTATATGGCTACACCTTC.

This CDR3 is CASNLGLAGQETQYF. In DNA form, the CDR3 reads TGTGCCAGCAACCTTGGACTAGCGGGGCAAGAGACCCAGTACTTC. This chain uses TRBV7-2 with TRBJ2-5; TRBD2 matches 12 bases. Germline-derived CDR1 and CDR2 are SGHTA and FQGNSA. Trimming removed 7 bases from V and 2 bases from J; junction bases left unmatched: 5. The CDR3 covers 15 residues.

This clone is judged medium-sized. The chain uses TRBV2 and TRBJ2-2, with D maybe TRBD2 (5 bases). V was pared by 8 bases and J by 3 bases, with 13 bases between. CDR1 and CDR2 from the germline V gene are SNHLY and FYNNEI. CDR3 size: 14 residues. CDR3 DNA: TGTGCCAGCTGGAGCGGCGGGTACACCGGGGAGCTGTTTTTT. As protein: CASWSGGYTGELFF.

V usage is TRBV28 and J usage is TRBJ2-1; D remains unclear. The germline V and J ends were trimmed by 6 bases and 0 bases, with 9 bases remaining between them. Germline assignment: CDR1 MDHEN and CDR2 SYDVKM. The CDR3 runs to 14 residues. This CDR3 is CASRTESSYNEQFF. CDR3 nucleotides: TGTGCCAGCAGAACAGAGAGCTCCTACAATGAGCAGTTCTTC.